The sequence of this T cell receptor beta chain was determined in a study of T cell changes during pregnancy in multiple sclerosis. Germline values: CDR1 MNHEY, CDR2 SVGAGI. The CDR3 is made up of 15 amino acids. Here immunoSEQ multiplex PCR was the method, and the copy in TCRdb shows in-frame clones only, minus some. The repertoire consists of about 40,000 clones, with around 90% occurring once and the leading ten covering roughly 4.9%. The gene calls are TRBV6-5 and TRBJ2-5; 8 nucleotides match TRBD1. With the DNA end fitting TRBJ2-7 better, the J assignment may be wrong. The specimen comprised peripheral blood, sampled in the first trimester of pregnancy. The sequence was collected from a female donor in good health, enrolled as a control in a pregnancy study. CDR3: CASRPQGAPRSEQYF. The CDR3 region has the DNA TGTGCCAGCAGACCCCAGGGGGCCCCCCGGTCCGAGCAGTACTTC.